This section outlines one T cell receptor beta chain sequence together with its context. Its antigen is not known. The protocol was immunoSEQ multiplex PCR, while the TCRdb copy is restricted to in-frame clones and leaves out a portion. Of tens of thousands of clones in the sample, around four fifths were seen once. The entry originates in a study of OX40 agonist ivuxolimab in advanced cancers. Findings and caveats of the study: Expanded peripheral T cell antigen specificity was not determined. Relatively little clonal expansion, among the lowest observed, appeared in partial responders at 0.1-3.0 mg/kg.

Autoimmune disease history or systemic immunosuppression barred patients. V lost 3 bases to trimming and J lost 4 bases, with 18 bases between them. The CDR3 has 17 residues. The V gene's germline CDR1 is SGHTA and CDR2 FQGTGA. This material consisted of CD4+ or CD8+ T cells sorted from blood, taken in a trial of the OX40 agonist ivuxolimab. This TCR was recovered from an adult with an advanced solid tumor such as melanoma, head and neck, liver or kidney cancer. The chain uses TRBV7-3 and TRBJ2-2; weak D call: TRBD2 (5 bases). CDR3 coding DNA: TGTGCCAGCAGCTTCATTGGCAAACTGAGCGGCACCGGGGAGCTGTTTTTT. Translated, it gives CASSFIGKLSGTGELFF.